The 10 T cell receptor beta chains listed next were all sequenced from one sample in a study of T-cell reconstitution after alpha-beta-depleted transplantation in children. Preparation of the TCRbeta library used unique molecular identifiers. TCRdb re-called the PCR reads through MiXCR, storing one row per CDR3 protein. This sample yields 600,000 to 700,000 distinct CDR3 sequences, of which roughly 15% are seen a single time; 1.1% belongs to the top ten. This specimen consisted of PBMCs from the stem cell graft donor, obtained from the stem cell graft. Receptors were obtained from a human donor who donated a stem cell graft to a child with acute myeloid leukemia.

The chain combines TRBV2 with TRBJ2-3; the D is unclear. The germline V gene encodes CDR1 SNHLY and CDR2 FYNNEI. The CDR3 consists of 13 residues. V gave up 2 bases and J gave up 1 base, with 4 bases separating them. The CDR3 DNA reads TGTGCCAGCAGTGAATTCCGCACAGATACGCAGTATTTT. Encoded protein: CASSEFRTDTQYF.

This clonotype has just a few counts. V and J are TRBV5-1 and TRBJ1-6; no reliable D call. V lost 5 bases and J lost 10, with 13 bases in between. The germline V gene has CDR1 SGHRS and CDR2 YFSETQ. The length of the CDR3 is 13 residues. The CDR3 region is CASRAVMKSPLHF. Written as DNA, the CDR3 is TGCGCCAGCAGAGCGGTGATGAAGTCACCCCTCCACTTT.

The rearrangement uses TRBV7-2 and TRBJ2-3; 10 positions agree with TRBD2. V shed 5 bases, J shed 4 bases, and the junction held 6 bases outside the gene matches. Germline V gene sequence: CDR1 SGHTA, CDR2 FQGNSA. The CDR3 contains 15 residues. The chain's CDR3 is CASSPTSGVADTQYF. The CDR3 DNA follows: TGTGCCAGCAGCCCCACTAGCGGGGTGGCAGATACGCAGTATTTT.

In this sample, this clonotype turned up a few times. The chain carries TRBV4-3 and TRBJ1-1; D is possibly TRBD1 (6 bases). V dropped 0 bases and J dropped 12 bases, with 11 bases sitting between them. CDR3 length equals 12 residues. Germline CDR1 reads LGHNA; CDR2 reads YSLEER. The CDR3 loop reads CASSQERTVPFF. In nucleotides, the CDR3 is TGCGCCAGCAGCCAAGAGCGGACAGTACCTTTCTTT.

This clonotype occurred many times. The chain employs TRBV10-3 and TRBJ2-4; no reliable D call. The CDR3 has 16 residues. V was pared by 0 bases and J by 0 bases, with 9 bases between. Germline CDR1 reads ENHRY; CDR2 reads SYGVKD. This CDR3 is CAISESGFLAKNIQYF. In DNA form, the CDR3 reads TGTGCCATCAGTGAGTCTGGGTTTCTAGCCAAAAACATTCAGTACTTC.

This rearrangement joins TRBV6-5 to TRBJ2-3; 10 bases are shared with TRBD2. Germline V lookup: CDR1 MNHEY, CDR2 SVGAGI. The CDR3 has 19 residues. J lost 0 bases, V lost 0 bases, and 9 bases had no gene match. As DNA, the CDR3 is TGTGCCAGCAGTTACTCTCCCAGCGGGGGGGCGGGAAGCACAGATACGCAGTATTTT. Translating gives CASSYSPSGGAGSTDTQYF.

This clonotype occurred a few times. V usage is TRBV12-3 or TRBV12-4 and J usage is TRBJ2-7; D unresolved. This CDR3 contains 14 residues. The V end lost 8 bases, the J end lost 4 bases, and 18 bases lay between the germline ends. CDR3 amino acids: CASQTELPPYEQYF. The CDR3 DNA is TGTGCCAGCCAGACCGAGCTGCCCCCTTACGAGCAGTACTTC.

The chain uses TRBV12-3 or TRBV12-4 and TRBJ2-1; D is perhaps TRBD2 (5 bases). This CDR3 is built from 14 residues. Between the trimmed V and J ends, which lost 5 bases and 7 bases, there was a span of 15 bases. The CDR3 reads CASSPRRASNEQFF. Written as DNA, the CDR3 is TGTGCCAGCAGTCCCCGGCGGGCATCAAATGAGCAGTTCTTC.

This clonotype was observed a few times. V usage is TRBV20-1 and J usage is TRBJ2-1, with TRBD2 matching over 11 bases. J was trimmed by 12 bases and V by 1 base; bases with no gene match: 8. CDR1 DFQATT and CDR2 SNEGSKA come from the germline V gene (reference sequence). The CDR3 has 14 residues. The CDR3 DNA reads TGCAGTGCTAGAGGACTAGCGGGGAAGGGGGGGCAGTTCTTC. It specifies CSARGLAGKGGQFF.

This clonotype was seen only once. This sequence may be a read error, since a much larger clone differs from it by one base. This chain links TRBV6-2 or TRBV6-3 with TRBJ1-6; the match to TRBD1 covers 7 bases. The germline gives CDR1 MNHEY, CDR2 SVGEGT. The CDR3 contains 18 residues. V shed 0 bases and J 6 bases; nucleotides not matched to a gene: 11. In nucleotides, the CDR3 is TGTGCCAGCAGTTACTCCCCTAACAGGGGCATTACTAATTCACCCCTCCACTTT. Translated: CASSYSPNRGITNSPLHF.